This T cell receptor (beta chain) was obtained from a study of cytomegalovirus exposure and HLA in healthy donors. Unmatched junction bases numbered 2, after V lost 5 bases and J lost 4 bases. The CDR3 has 13 residues. From germline, CDR1 is SQVTM and CDR2 ANQGSEA. Study observations and caveats: By HLA locus, TCR association rates varied in a later analysis, with DRB1 showing the most and HLA-C the fewest. In a later analysis, TCR beta V- and J-gene trimming showed a link to a missense DCLRE1C variant. Rarity characterized most TCR sequences, yet some public TCRs appeared in many donors.

This clone was found once. Its antigen is currently unknown. The PCR made use of 60 Vbeta and 13 Jbeta primers. The repertoire was sequenced with immunoSEQ multiplex PCR; TCRdb's copy has only in-frame clones and lacks some. The data show some 240,000 clones, over 90% seen once. The chain combines TRBV29-1 with TRBJ2-7; the match to TRBD2 covers 13 bases. The source is a girl aged 2-10 years in good health and CMV-seronegative. The source material was PBMCs. The CDR3 is CSVLLAGGYEQYF. The DNA for the CDR3 is TGCAGCGTTTTACTAGCGGGAGGGTACGAGCAGTACTTC.